The 24 T cell receptor beta chains given below trace back to one sample, sequenced in a study of control samples from healthy donors and cancer patients. Profiling relied on immunoSEQ multiplex PCR, and the TCRdb table lists in-frame clones only, not all of them. The sample contains 350,000 to 450,000 clones, over 75% of which appear only once. Source material: PBMCs. The source of these receptors is a man aged 40-55 years with head and neck cancer.

This clone was detected ten times or more. This rearrangement joins TRBV5-1 to TRBJ2-1; tentatively, D is TRBD1 or TRBD2 (6 bases each). The CDR3 contains 13 residues. Trimming pared 0 bases from V and 8 bases from J, leaving 9 bases between. Germline CDR1 reads SGHRS; CDR2 reads YFSETQ. In nucleotides, the CDR3 is TGCGCCAGCAGCTTGGATGGGGGGCATGAGCAGTTCTTC. Amino acid sequence: CASSLDGGHEQFF.

The CDR3 sequence is CASSTRVMDSEETQYF. The CDR3 DNA reads as TGTGCCAGCAGCACCAGGGTGATGGATTCGGAAGAGACCCAGTACTTC. The chain carries TRBV21-1 and TRBJ2-5; TRBD1, the table's D call, lacks a check against the DNA. TRBV21-1 is reported as a pseudogene. This CDR3 region has 16 residues.

The chain couples TRBV9 to TRBJ2-7, with D maybe TRBD1 (6 bases). The CDR3 runs 14 residues. Germline values: CDR1 SGDLS, CDR2 YYNGEE. V was clipped by 4 bases and J by 3 bases, with 14 bases between them. CDR3 sequence: CASSPNGQIYEQYF. The CDR3 bases are TGTGCCAGCAGCCCTAATGGACAGATCTACGAGCAGTACTTC.

This clone was detected once. V and J are TRBV28 and TRBJ2-3; either TRBD1 or TRBD2 may supply D (5 bases each). The ends were cut back, 1 base at V and 3 bases at J, with 14 bases in the middle. The germline gives CDR1 MDHEN, CDR2 SYDVKM. This CDR3 has 16 residues. The CDR3 sequence is CASSLSWGRKTDTQYF. For the CDR3, the DNA is TGTGCCAGCAGTTTATCATGGGGACGGAAGACAGATACGCAGTATTTT.

A few counts support this clone. This chain uses TRBV12-3 or TRBV12-4 with TRBJ1-6, with D uncertain. The CDR3 has 13 amino acids. The germline V and J ends were trimmed by 3 bases and 10 bases, with 10 bases remaining between them. The CDR3 nucleotides are TGTGCCAGCAGTTTCCAAGGGCGATCACCCCTCCACTTT. It translates to CASSFQGRSPLHF.

The chain recombines TRBV4-3 with TRBJ2-7; 10 nucleotides align to TRBD2. The CDR3 consists of 15 residues. Losses at the gene ends were 2 bases for V and 0 bases for J; bases not matched to a gene: 1. Germline CDR1 and CDR2: LGHNA and YSLEER. The CDR3 bases are TGCGCCAGCAGCCAAAAGCGGGGGGGCTCCTACGAGCAGTACTTC. It specifies CASSQKRGGSYEQYF.

This clone has more than one count but fewer than ten. This chain connects TRBV11-2 to TRBJ1-5; 9 nucleotides line up with TRBD1. After removal of 4 bases from V and 4 bases from J, the junction contained 2 bases not matched to a gene. In germline, CDR1 is SGHAT, CDR2 FQNNGV. This CDR3 is built from 14 residues. DNA for the CDR3: TGTGCCAGCAGCTACAGGGGGCCGAATCAGCCCCAGCATTTT. Amino acids: CASSYRGPNQPQHF.

This clone occurred once. The chain carries TRBV7-2 and TRBJ2-7; a weak D match, TRBD2 (6 bases). Looked up from germline, CDR1 is SGHTA and CDR2 is FQGNSA. V lost 1 base to trimming and J lost 1 base, with 11 bases between them. The length of the CDR3 is 15 residues. CDR3 protein: CASSLDAGRSYEQYF. CDR3 DNA: TGTGCCAGCAGCTTAGATGCGGGGCGTTCCTACGAGCAGTACTTC.

A word on this clone: Germline and junction disagree at one end, which may indicate a read error. Here the CDR3 reads CASREGYEQFF. The CDR3 bases are TGTGCCAGCAGAGAAGGTTATGAGCAGTTCTTC. The V and J genes are TRBV6-1 and TRBJ2-1; D gene uncertain. Per the germline V gene, CDR1 is MNHNS and CDR2 is SASEGT. The CDR3 runs to 11 residues.

This clone was detected only once. The chain has TRBV15 and TRBJ1-2; D unresolved. Per germline, CDR1 LNHNV and CDR2 YYDKDF (reference sequence). The length of the CDR3 is 13 residues. The V end was cut by 0 bases, the J end by 6 bases, with 8 bases between. The CDR3 protein is CATSREGTNGYTF. The CDR3, as DNA: TGTGCCACCAGCAGAGAAGGTACAAATGGCTACACCTTC.

V is TRBV28 and J is TRBJ2-1; D gene uncertain. The CDR3 runs 15 residues. Looked up from germline, CDR1 is MDHEN and CDR2 is SYDVKM. V lost 5 bases and J 0 bases, leaving 11 bases between the germline ends. The CDR3 DNA reads TGTGCCAGCAGTCTTATACCCAACTCCTACAATGAGCAGTTCTTC. Translation: CASSLIPNSYNEQFF.

The chain combines TRBV27 with TRBJ1-1; 7 nucleotides agree with TRBD1. V shed 6 bases and J 0 bases; nucleotides not matched to a gene: 7. Germline values: CDR1 MNHEY, CDR2 SMNVEV (reference sequence). This CDR3 has 15 amino acids. CDR3: CASSHRGLMNTEAFF. CDR3 DNA sequence: TGTGCCAGCAGCCACAGGGGACTTATGAACACTGAAGCTTTCTTT.

The genes are TRBV27 and TRBJ2-6; D ambiguous. The CDR3 consists of 14 residues. Germline V gene data show CDR1 as MNHEY and CDR2 as SMNVEV (reference sequence). Trimming pared 4 bases from V and 2 bases from J, leaving 6 bases between. In DNA, the CDR3 is TGTGCCAGCAGTTCCAGTCCTGGGGCCAACGTCCTGACTTTC. Translation: CASSSSPGANVLTF.

The chain has TRBV30 and TRBJ1-2; the D gene is possibly TRBD1 (5 bases). This CDR3 contains 18 residues. Trimming cost V 1 base and J 0 bases, with 21 bases left between them. Per the germline V gene, CDR1 is GTSNPN and CDR2 is SVGIG (reference sequence). The CDR3 spells CAWSGPGEGRWSNYGYTF. In nucleotides, the CDR3 is TGTGCCTGGAGTGGCCCCGGGGAGGGGAGGTGGTCTAACTATGGCTACACCTTC. Full variable domain (rest looked up from reference TRBV30 and TRBJ1-2): SQTIHQWPATLVQPVGSPLSLECTVEGTSNPNLYWYRQAAGRGLQLLFYSVGIGQISSEVPQNLSASRPQDRQFILSSKKLLLSDSGFYLCAWSGPGEGRWSNYGYTFGSGTRLTVV.

V usage is TRBV30 and J usage is TRBJ2-3; tentative D call: TRBD2 (6 bases). The CDR3 extends over 13 amino acids. Germline assignment: CDR1 GTSNPN and CDR2 SVGIG (reference sequence). The germline V and J ends were trimmed by 5 bases and 8 bases, with 17 bases remaining between them. The CDR3 sequence is CAWGRGTASTQYF. CDR3 nucleotides: TGTGCCTGGGGTCGCGGGACGGCCAGTACGCAGTATTTT.

The V gene is TRBV7-2, the J gene TRBJ1-1; a weak D match, TRBD1 (5 bases). Germline values: CDR1 SGHTA, CDR2 FQGNSA. V shed 1 base and J shed 10 bases, with 19 bases lying between them. This CDR3 region has 15 residues. For the CDR3, the DNA is TGTGCCAGCAGCTTAGAAGTTTCGGGGCTACGGGGAGCTTTCTTT. This translates into CASSLEVSGLRGAFF.

The gene calls are TRBV4-1 and TRBJ2-1, with 10 bases lining up with TRBD2. Germline lookup yields CDR1 MGHRA and CDR2 YSYEKL. The V gene end was trimmed by 0 bases and the J gene end by 3 bases; junction bases not matched to a gene: 2. This CDR3 has 16 residues. CDR3 amino acids: CASSQESGGGYNEQFF. CDR3 nucleotides: TGCGCCAGCAGCCAAGAAAGCGGGGGGGGCTACAATGAGCAGTTCTTC.

A single count supports this clone. This chain uses TRBV4-1 with TRBJ2-2, with unresolved D. The V gene lost 4 bases and the J gene lost 5 bases, with 17 bases spanning the gap. Germline CDR1 and CDR2: MGHRA and YSYEKL. The CDR3 loop spans 16 amino acids. The CDR3 loop reads CASSPNPRARTGELFF. CDR3 DNA sequence: TGCGCCAGCAGCCCCAACCCGCGAGCAAGAACCGGGGAGCTGTTTTTT.

CDR3 amino acids: CASSEGLAAKETQYF. CDR3 DNA: TGTGCCAGCAGTGAGGGACTAGCGGCAAAAGAGACCCAGTACTTC. This chain connects TRBV6-1 to TRBJ2-5; 11 positions match TRBD2. CDR3 length equals 15 residues. Germline CDR1 reads MNHNS; CDR2 reads SASEGT. J gave up 3 bases and V 3 bases, and 3 bases lay outside the gene matches.

The chain couples TRBV21-1 to TRBJ2-1; TRBD1, the table's D call, lacks a check against the DNA. TRBV21-1 is termed a pseudogene. This CDR3 contains 14 residues. The CDR3 protein is CASSTGTVYNEQFF. The CDR3 DNA reads TGTGCCAGCAGCACCGGGACAGTTTACAATGAGCAGTTCTTC.

This chain uses TRBV7-9 with TRBJ2-7; TRBD1 might be the D (5 bases). The V end was cut by 3 bases, the J end by 1 base, with 10 bases between. The CDR3 has 14 amino acids. Germline assignment: CDR1 SEHNR and CDR2 FQNEAQ (reference sequence). CDR3 region: CASSLAGPSYEQYF. As DNA, the CDR3 is TGTGCCAGCAGCTTGGCAGGGCCATCCTACGAGCAGTACTTC.

DNA of the CDR3: TGTGCCAGCAGCTCCCCCCGGGCTGCCTATGGCTACACCTTC. It encodes CASSSPRAAYGYTF. The gene calls are TRBV28 and TRBJ1-2; D is unclear. This CDR3 comprises 14 residues. In germline, CDR1 is MDHEN, CDR2 SYDVKM. The germline V and J ends were trimmed by 6 bases and 4 bases, with 15 bases remaining between them.

The rearrangement uses TRBV5-1 and TRBJ2-2; D is tentatively TRBD1 or TRBD2 (5 bases each). Germline V gives CDR1 SGHRS, CDR2 YFSETQ. CDR3 length: 14 amino acids. V lost 0 bases to trimming and J lost 7 bases, with 10 bases between them. The DNA of the CDR3 is TGCGCCAGCAGCTTGGCTGGGGGAAGCGGGGAGCTGTTTTTT. This encodes CASSLAGGSGELFF.

The genes are TRBV7-2 and TRBJ2-1, with 12 bases matching TRBD2. Per the germline V gene, CDR1 is SGHTA and CDR2 is FQGNSA. The trim removed 5 bases at V and 4 bases at J, leaving 9 bases unmatched. The length of the CDR3 is 17 residues. CDR3 coding DNA: TGTGCCAGCAGCGACGCCCTACTAGCGGGGGGATACAATGAGCAGTTCTTC. Its translation is CASSDALLAGGYNEQFF.